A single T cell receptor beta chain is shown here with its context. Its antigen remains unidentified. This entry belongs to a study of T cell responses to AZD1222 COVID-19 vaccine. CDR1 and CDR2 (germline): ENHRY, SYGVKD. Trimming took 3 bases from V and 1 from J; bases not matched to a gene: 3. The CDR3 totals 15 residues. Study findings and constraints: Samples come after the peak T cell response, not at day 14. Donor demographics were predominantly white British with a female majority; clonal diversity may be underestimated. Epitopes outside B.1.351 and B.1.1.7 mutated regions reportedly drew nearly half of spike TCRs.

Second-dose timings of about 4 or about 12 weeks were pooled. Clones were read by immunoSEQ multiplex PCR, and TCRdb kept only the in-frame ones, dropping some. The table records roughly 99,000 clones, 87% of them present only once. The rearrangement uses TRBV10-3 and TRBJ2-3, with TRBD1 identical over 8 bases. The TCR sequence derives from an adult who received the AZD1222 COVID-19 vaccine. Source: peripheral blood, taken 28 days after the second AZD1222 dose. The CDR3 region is CAISDRDRRTDTQYF. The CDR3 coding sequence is TGTGCCATCAGTGATCGGGACAGGCGCACAGATACGCAGTATTTT.